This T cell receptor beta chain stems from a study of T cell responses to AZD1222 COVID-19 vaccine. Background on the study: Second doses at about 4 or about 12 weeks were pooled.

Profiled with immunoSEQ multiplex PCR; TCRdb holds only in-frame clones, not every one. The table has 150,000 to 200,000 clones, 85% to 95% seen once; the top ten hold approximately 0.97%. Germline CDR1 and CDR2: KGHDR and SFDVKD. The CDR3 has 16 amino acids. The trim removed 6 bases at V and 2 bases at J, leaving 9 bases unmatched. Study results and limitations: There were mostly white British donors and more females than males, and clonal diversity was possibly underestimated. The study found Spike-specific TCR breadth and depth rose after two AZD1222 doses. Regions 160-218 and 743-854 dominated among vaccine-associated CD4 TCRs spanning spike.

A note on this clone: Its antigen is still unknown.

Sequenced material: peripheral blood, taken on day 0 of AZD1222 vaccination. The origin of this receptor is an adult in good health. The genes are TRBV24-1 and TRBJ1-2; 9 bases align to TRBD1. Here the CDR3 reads CATSFKRTGENYGYTF. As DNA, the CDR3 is TGTGCCACCAGTTTCAAGCGGACAGGGGAGAACTATGGCTACACCTTC.